The 26 T cell receptor beta chains below were found in one sample sequenced in a study of blood T cell repertoires in COVID-19. TCRdb's copy holds only in-frame clones and misses some; the assay was immunoSEQ multiplex PCR. The sample shows 200,000 to 250,000 clones, around 85% of them seen only once. Sequencing was carried out using peripheral blood. The receptors come from a man older than 75 with acute or convalescent COVID-19.

The chain employs TRBV18 and TRBJ1-6; the match to TRBD1 covers 12 bases. Per germline, CDR1 KGHSH and CDR2 LQKENI. This CDR3 comprises 15 residues. Germline trimming cut 4 bases from V and 7 bases from J; bases unmatched to any gene: 2. The CDR3 loop is CASSRGTGGNSPLHF. For the CDR3, the DNA is TGTGCCAGCTCACGGGGGACAGGGGGCAATTCACCCCTCCACTTT. The full variable domain, completed using reference TRBV18 and TRBJ1-6, is NAGVMQNPRHLVRRRGQEARLRCSPMKGHSHVYWYRQLPEEGLKFMVYLQKENIIDESGMPKERFSAEFPKEGPSILRIQQVVRGDSAAYFCASSRGTGGNSPLHFGNGTRLTVT.

The chain couples TRBV14 to TRBJ1-2; D is perhaps TRBD1 (6 bases). The CDR3 is 14 residues long. CDR1 and CDR2 (germline): SGHDN, FVKESK. V was trimmed by 2 bases and J by 6 bases, leaving 13 bases between them. CDR3 sequence (DNA): TGTGCCAGCAGCCAATCGGGGGGGGCCCATGGCTACACCTTC. Protein product: CASSQSGGAHGYTF.

The chain carries TRBV18 and TRBJ2-7, with D unresolved. This CDR3 comprises 13 residues. V lost 3 bases and J 0 bases, leaving 6 bases between the germline ends. Germline-derived CDR1 and CDR2 are KGHSH and LQKENI. The CDR3, as DNA: TGTGCCAGCTCACCGTCCCTCTCCTACGAGCAGTACTTC. Encoded protein: CASSPSLSYEQYF.

This clone has a handful of counts. The V gene is TRBV6-5, the J gene TRBJ1-2, with D tentatively TRBD1 (6 bases). This CDR3 region has 15 residues. V was pared by 6 bases and J by 2 bases, with 16 bases between. CDR1 is MNHEY, CDR2 SVGAGI, per germline. CDR3: CASSLGGGGNYGYTF. The CDR3 bases are TGTGCCAGCAGCCTAGGGGGTGGGGGAAACTATGGCTACACCTTC.

This clone came up a few times. This chain uses TRBV18 with TRBJ2-3; D is undetermined. In germline, CDR1 is KGHSH, CDR2 LQKENI. The V and J ends lost 6 bases and 2 bases respectively, with 18 bases between them. This CDR3 has 16 residues. The CDR3 bases are TGTGCCAGCTCCCTCGGTAGTGGGCCGCTCACAGATACGCAGTATTTT. Its translation is CASSLGSGPLTDTQYF.

The chain carries TRBV5-1 and TRBJ2-7; 8 bases align to TRBD2. The ends lost 4 bases at V and 6 bases at J; junction bases unmatched: 12. Germline CDR1 is SGHRS and CDR2 is YFSETQ. There are 15 residues in the CDR3. DNA for the CDR3: TGCGCCAGCAGCCCCATCTCCGGGAGGGCTGGCGAGCAGTACTTC. This gives the protein CASSPISGRAGEQYF.

The chain has TRBV4-1 and TRBJ1-3, with a possible D match to TRBD1 (5 bases). This CDR3 contains 14 residues. The germline gives CDR1 MGHRA, CDR2 YSYEKL. V was trimmed by 4 bases and J by 4 bases, leaving 11 bases between them. The CDR3 is CASSPRAEGNTIYF. Written as DNA, the CDR3 is TGCGCCAGCAGCCCCAGGGCGGAGGGAAACACCATATATTTT.

This clone has only one observation. The genes are TRBV5-4 and TRBJ2-7, with D possibly matching TRBD1 (6 bases). CDR3 size: 12 residues. With 4 bases removed from V and 4 bases from J, the gap between germline ends came to 9 bases. Per germline, CDR1 SGHNT and CDR2 YYREEE (reference sequence). CDR3 loop: CASSQDRYEQYF. In nucleotides, the CDR3 is TGTGCCAGCAGCCAGGACAGATACGAGCAGTACTTC.

The rearrangement links TRBV28 to TRBJ1-5; no definite D call. This CDR3 is 16 amino acids long. V lost 1 base and J lost 1, with 11 bases in between. The germline V gene encodes CDR1 MDHEN and CDR2 SYDVKM. The CDR3 reads CASSLYPDSSNQPQHF. As DNA, the CDR3 is TGTGCCAGCAGTTTATATCCAGATTCGAGCAATCAGCCCCAGCATTTT.

The rearrangement joins TRBV28 to TRBJ2-7; D is uncertain. Germline V lookup: CDR1 MDHEN, CDR2 SYDVKM. CDR3 length: 12 amino acids. V lost 5 bases to trimming and J lost 3 bases, with 8 bases between them. The CDR3 DNA sequence: TGTGCCAGCAGTCCCTTCGGCTACGAGCAGTACTTC. Its translation is CASSPFGYEQYF.

The V call is TRBV19, the J call TRBJ1-6; 9 bases are a match to TRBD1. Per germline, CDR1 LNHDA and CDR2 SQIVND (reference sequence). The CDR3 extends over 15 amino acids. The V gene end was trimmed by 6 bases and the J gene end by 7 bases; junction bases not matched to a gene: 7. DNA for the CDR3: TGTGCCAGTAGCTCGACAGGGGGTTTCAATTCACCCCTCCACTTT. Protein product: CASSSTGGFNSPLHF.

V is TRBV19 and J is TRBJ1-1; 7 bases are shared with TRBD1. The CDR3 totals 13 residues. V lost 10 bases to trimming and J lost 0 bases; unmatched junction nucleotides: 5. Germline V gives CDR1 LNHDA, CDR2 SQIVND (reference sequence). In DNA, the CDR3 is TGTGCCACAAAGGGGGCCCTGAACACTGAAGCTTTCTTT. It is translated as CATKGALNTEAFF. The full variable domain, its missing parts supplied by reference TRBV19 and TRBJ1-1, is DGGITQSPKYLFRKEGQNVTLSCEQNLNHDAMYWYRQDPGQGLRLIYYSQIVNDFQKGDIAEGYSVSREKKESFPLTVTSAQKNPTAFYLCATKGALNTEAFFGQGTRLTVV.

The chain combines TRBV23-1 with TRBJ1-5, with 8 bases aligning to TRBD1. TRBV23-1 is an ORF, and what it does is uncertain. The CDR3 spans 16 residues. V shed 7 bases, J shed 5 bases, and the junction held 13 bases outside the gene matches. The CDR3 region has the DNA TGCGCCAGCACCCAGCGAGGACAGGGTTTCGATCAGCCCCAGCATTTT. Amino acid sequence: CASTQRGQGFDQPQHF.

The chain carries TRBV28 and TRBJ2-3, with 15 bases that match TRBD2. The CDR3 is 17 residues long. The trim removed 5 bases at V and 1 base at J, leaving 4 bases unmatched. Germline-derived CDR1 and CDR2 are MDHEN and SYDVKM. CDR3 sequence reads: CASSTGTSGGRTDTQYF. The DNA of the CDR3 is TGTGCCAGCAGTACCGGGACTAGCGGGGGGCGCACAGATACGCAGTATTTT.

This chain links TRBV10-3 with TRBJ2-1, with a weak D call TRBD2 (6 bases). This CDR3 contains 12 residues. Germline V gives CDR1 ENHRY, CDR2 SYGVKD. V lost 11 bases to trimming and J lost 9 bases, with 17 bases between them. The CDR3 loop reads CASRDFPAEQFF. The CDR3 bases are TGTGCCTCCCGGGACTTCCCGGCTGAGCAGTTCTTC.

The V gene is TRBV27, the J gene TRBJ1-2, with D tentatively TRBD1 (5 bases). The V and J ends lost 1 base and 0 bases respectively, with 18 bases between them. Looked up from germline, CDR1 is MNHEY and CDR2 is SMNVEV (reference sequence). This CDR3 comprises 18 residues. CDR3 amino acids: CASSLWGQGGRPNYGYTF. The CDR3 DNA sequence: TGTGCCAGCAGTTTATGGGGCCAGGGTGGCCGACCTAACTATGGCTACACCTTC.

The J gene is TRBJ1-2, the V gene TRBV5-1, with TRBD1 identical over 7 bases. V shed 5 bases, J shed 8 bases, and the junction held 12 bases outside the gene matches. The CDR3 totals 14 residues. The germline gives CDR1 SGHRS, CDR2 YFSETQ. CDR3 amino acids: CASRGHRGFEGYTF. CDR3 coding DNA: TGCGCCAGCAGGGGACACAGGGGCTTTGAGGGCTACACCTTC. The variable domain in full, completed from reference TRBV5-1 and TRBJ1-2, reads KAGVTQTPRYLIKTRGQQVTLSCSPISGHRSVSWYQQTPGQGLQFLFEYFSETQRNKGNFPGRFSGRQFSNSRSEMNVSTLELGDSALYLCASRGHRGFEGYTFGSGTRLTVV.

V usage is TRBV18 and J usage is TRBJ1-5, with D perhaps TRBD1 (6 bases). V was cut by 4 bases and J by 0 bases, with 13 bases left in between. The CDR3 has 16 residues. Germline values: CDR1 KGHSH, CDR2 LQKENI. Here the CDR3 DNA reads TGTGCCAGCTCACTCAGGGGCCGGGATAGCAATCAGCCCCAGCATTTT. This codes for CASSLRGRDSNQPQHF. The variable domain in full, completed from reference TRBV18 and TRBJ1-5, reads NAGVMQNPRHLVRRRGQEARLRCSPMKGHSHVYWYRQLPEEGLKFMVYLQKENIIDESGMPKERFSAEFPKEGPSILRIQQVVRGDSAAYFCASSLRGRDSNQPQHFGDGTRLSIL.

The chain employs TRBV27 and TRBJ2-6; possible D gene TRBD2, 6 bases. The ends were cut back, 5 bases at V and 1 base at J, with 12 bases in the middle. This CDR3 has 16 residues. Germline lookup yields CDR1 MNHEY and CDR2 SMNVEV (reference sequence). The CDR3 is CASSSRGGSGANVLTF. CDR3 nucleotide sequence: TGTGCCAGCAGTAGCCGTGGGGGGTCTGGGGCCAACGTCCTGACTTTC.

V is TRBV7-8 and J is TRBJ1-3, with D uncertain. V was cut by 1 base and J by 0 bases, with 10 bases left in between. Germline V gene data show CDR1 as SGHVS and CDR2 as FQNEAQ. The CDR3 runs 16 residues. The CDR3 loop is CASSLGDNRSGNTIYF. CDR3 coding DNA: TGTGCCAGCAGCTTAGGAGACAACCGCTCTGGAAACACCATATATTTT.

The chain joins TRBV29-1 to TRBJ2-1; TRBD2 might be the D (6 bases). This CDR3 comprises 14 residues. V gave up 5 bases and J gave up 9 bases, with 20 bases separating them. Germline V gives CDR1 SQVTM, CDR2 ANQGSEA. The chain's CDR3 is CSVYSLRDSSEQFF. For the CDR3, the DNA is TGCAGCGTTTACTCCCTCCGGGACTCGAGTGAGCAGTTCTTC.

The count of this clone is one. This chain links TRBV5-1 with TRBJ2-2; the match to TRBD1 covers 7 bases. This CDR3 spans 16 amino acids. The V gene's germline CDR1 is SGHRS and CDR2 YFSETQ. V lost 4 bases, J lost 3 bases, and 9 bases stayed unmatched. CDR3 loop: CASSALTGSDTGELFF. CDR3 nucleotide sequence: TGCGCCAGCAGCGCCCTGACAGGGTCGGACACCGGGGAGCTGTTTTTT.

In its sample, this clone was seen a few times. V is TRBV7-9 and J is TRBJ2-7, with D possibly TRBD1 on 5 matching bases. This CDR3 has 15 residues. The ends were cut back, 5 bases at V and 0 bases at J, with 14 bases in the middle. The V gene's germline CDR1 is SEHNR and CDR2 FQNEAQ (reference sequence). The CDR3 spells CASSRSGPISYEQYF. CDR3 bases: TGTGCCAGCAGCCGATCAGGGCCGATCTCCTACGAGCAGTACTTC.

V is TRBV9 and J is TRBJ1-3; possibly TRBD1 for D (6 bases). This CDR3 has 17 amino acids. Germline loops: CDR1 SGDLS, CDR2 YYNGEE. The V and J ends lost 2 bases and 0 bases respectively, with 15 bases between them. The DNA of the CDR3 is TGTGCCAGCAGCGTGGGCCGGACAGTAAGCTCTGGAAACACCATATATTTT. This gives the protein CASSVGRTVSSGNTIYF.

V is TRBV3-1 (or the pseudogene TRBV3-2) and J is TRBJ1-5; a possible D gene is TRBD1 (6 bases). Germline V gene data show CDR1 as LGHDT and CDR2 as YNNKEL (reference sequence). V lost 5 bases, J lost 6 bases, and 14 bases lay in between. CDR3 length: 14 amino acids. CDR3 sequence (DNA): TGTGCCAGCAGCTCCGGGACACTTGGTCAGCCCCAGCATTTT. It encodes CASSSGTLGQPQHF.

The CDR3 spells CASSQLRGGYGYTF. The CDR3 DNA reads TGTGCCAGCAGCCAGCTCCGGGGGGGCTATGGCTACACCTTC. This rearrangement joins TRBV14 to TRBJ1-2; D is perhaps TRBD1 (5 bases). This CDR3 comprises 14 residues. Germline lookup yields CDR1 SGHDN and CDR2 FVKESK. V gave up 3 bases and J gave up 4 bases, with 12 bases separating them. The full variable domain, in which reference TRBV14 and TRBJ1-2 provide the parts outside the CDR3, is EAGVTQFPSHSVIEKGQTVTLRCDPISGHDNLYWYRRVMGKEIKFLLHFVKESKQDESGMPNNRFLAERTGGTYSTLKVQPAELEDSGVYFCASSQLRGGYGYTFGSGTRLTVV.